This is a list of T cell receptor beta chains from one sample in a study of T cells in Graves' hyperthyroidism and ophthalmopathy. From the multiplex PCR reads, TCRdb called clonotypes with MiXCR, one entry per CDR3 protein. The sample holds 550,000 to 600,000 distinct CDR3 sequences, 14% seen once. Sequencing used blood. These receptors all stem from a woman younger than 35 with Graves' ophthalmopathy. Both conserved end residues are part of each CDR3. The D gene is left open where the match is weak. Clone size appears in some rows only: once, few, many, or a class for an expanded clone.

CDR3: CASSSGTSARSYNEQFF
DNA: TGTGCCAGCAGCTCAGGGACTAGCGCCCGCTCCTACAATGAGCAGTTCTTC
V: TRBV7-3
J: TRBJ2-1
length: 17
D: TRBD2
size: many

CDR3: CASSFGPGSYGYTF
DNA: TGTGCCAGCAGTTTCGGTCCAGGCTCCTATGGCTACACCTTC
V: TRBV28
J: TRBJ1-2
length: 14
D: NA
size: many

CDR3: CASKRGSGNTIYF
DNA: TGTGCCAGCAAGAGGGGCTCTGGAAACACCATATATTTT
V: TRBV6-1
J: TRBJ1-3
length: 13
D: NA
size: NA

CDR3: CATSIRTGRHYGYTF
DNA: TGTGCCACCAGCATCCGGACGGGGAGACACTATGGCTACACCTTC
V: TRBV15
J: TRBJ1-2
length: 15
D: NA
size: many

CDR3: CSVTSGGSYEQYF
DNA: TGCAGCGTTACTAGCGGGGGTTCCTACGAGCAGTACTTC
V: TRBV29-1
J: TRBJ2-7
length: 13
D: TRBD2
size: many

CDR3: CASGSVIYEQYF
DNA: TGTGCCAGCGGATCGGTGATCTACGAGCAGTACTTC
V: TRBV6-1
J: TRBJ2-7
length: 12
D: NA
size: many

CDR3: CASSLDGTSGRSTDTQYF
DNA: TGTGCCAGCAGCCTCGACGGGACTAGCGGGAGGAGCACAGATACGCAGTATTTT
V: TRBV5-4
J: TRBJ2-3
length: 18
D: TRBD2
size: few

CDR3: CASSLVEAEELFF
DNA: TGCGCCAGCAGCCTTGTGGAAGCCGAGGAGCTGTTTTTT
V: TRBV5-1
J: TRBJ2-2
length: 13
D: NA
size: few

CDR3: CASSQWVGAGTTDTQYF
DNA: TGCGCCAGCAGCCAATGGGTGGGGGCGGGGACCACAGATACGCAGTATTTT
V: TRBV4-1
J: TRBJ2-3
length: 17
D: NA
size: NA

CDR3: CASSLGLDNNEQFF
DNA: TGCGCCAGCAGCTTGGGGCTAGACAACAATGAGCAGTTCTTC
V: TRBV5-1
J: TRBJ2-1
length: 14
D: NA
size: many

CDR3: CASIDPGSLSNEQFF
DNA: TGTGCCAGCATCGACCCCGGGAGTCTATCAAATGAGCAGTTCTTC
V: TRBV6-2/TRBV6-3
J: TRBJ2-1
length: 15
D: NA
size: few

CDR3: CASSLSWTGTSTEAFF
DNA: TGTGCCAGCAGCTTATCCTGGACAGGGACGAGCACTGAAGCTTTCTTT
V: TRBV11-3
J: TRBJ1-1
length: 16
D: TRBD1
size: few

CDR3: CSARDQGVGTGGEQFF
DNA: TGCAGTGCTAGAGATCAGGGGGTTGGCACGGGTGGTGAGCAGTTCTTC
V: TRBV20-1
J: TRBJ2-1
length: 16
D: TRBD1
size: NA

CDR3: CASSPPGQGSSEAFF
DNA: TGTGCCAGCAGCCCACCGGGACAGGGTTCGTCTGAAGCTTTCTTT
V: TRBV11-2
J: TRBJ1-1
length: 15
D: TRBD1
size: many

CDR3: CASRALAGASTDTQYF
DNA: TGTGCCAGCAGGGCCCTAGCGGGGGCTAGCACAGATACGCAGTATTTT
V: TRBV6-4
J: TRBJ2-3
length: 16
D: TRBD2
size: NA

CDR3: CASSFRGENQPQHF
DNA: TGTGCCAGCAGTTTCCGGGGGGAGAATCAGCCCCAGCATTTT
V: TRBV27
J: TRBJ1-5
length: 14
D: NA
size: many

CDR3: CSASGDGGPSYEQYF
DNA: TGCAGTGCTAGTGGAGATGGGGGTCCGTCCTACGAGCAGTACTTC
V: TRBV20-1
J: TRBJ2-7
length: 15
D: NA
size: many

CDR3: CASSYGRRAYGYTF
DNA: TGTGCCAGCAGTTACGGTCGCAGAGCCTATGGCTACACCTTC
V: TRBV6-5
J: TRBJ1-2
length: 14
D: NA
size: few

CDR3: CASSPGGVQGLETQYF
DNA: TGTGCCAGCAGCCCCGGGGGGGTACAGGGTTTGGAGACCCAGTACTTC
V: TRBV11-2
J: TRBJ2-5
length: 16
D: TRBD2
size: NA

CDR3: CAVRTSGRDEQFF
DNA: TGTGCCGTCAGGACTAGCGGGAGGGATGAGCAGTTCTTC
V: TRBV10-3
J: TRBJ2-1
length: 13
D: TRBD2
size: few

CDR3: CAIRGLAGNNEQFF
DNA: TGTGCCATCAGGGGACTAGCGGGAAACAATGAGCAGTTCTTC
V: TRBV10-3
J: TRBJ2-1
length: 14
D: TRBD2
size: few

CDR3: CASSDPDLNTEAFF
DNA: TGTGCCAGCAGTGACCCTGACCTGAACACTGAAGCTTTCTTT
V: TRBV25-1
J: TRBJ1-1
length: 14
D: NA
size: NA

CDR3: CASSPTSGSGSEQFF
DNA: TGCGCCAGCAGCCCGACTAGCGGGAGCGGTAGTGAGCAGTTCTTC
V: TRBV4-3
J: TRBJ2-1
length: 15
D: TRBD2
size: few

CDR3: CASSLMPAGVSYGYTF
DNA: TGTGCCAGCAGCTTGATGCCGGCAGGGGTTAGCTATGGCTATACCTTC
V: TRBV7-2
J: TRBJ1-2
length: 16
D: NA
size: NA

CDR3: CASSVGGIADTQYF
DNA: TGTGCCAGCAGCGTAGGCGGTATCGCAGATACGCAGTATTTT
V: TRBV9
J: TRBJ2-3
length: 14
D: NA
size: NA

CDR3: CSVLPGPKNTEAFF
DNA: TGCAGCGTTCTCCCCGGACCGAAGAACACTGAAGCTTTCTTT
V: TRBV29-1
J: TRBJ1-1
length: 14
D: NA
size: NA

CDR3: CSASPWGRDTEAFF
DNA: TGCAGTGCTAGCCCCTGGGGTAGGGACACTGAAGCTTTCTTT
V: TRBV20-1
J: TRBJ1-1
length: 14
D: NA
size: many

CDR3: CASSPPNGGGTEAFF
DNA: TGTGCCAGCTCACCACCGAACGGCGGGGGCACTGAAGCTTTCTTT
V: TRBV18
J: TRBJ1-1
length: 15
D: NA
size: many

CDR3: CAWGDGVSTGELFF
DNA: TGTGCCTGGGGAGATGGGGTGAGCACCGGGGAGCTGTTTTTT
V: TRBV30
J: TRBJ2-2
length: 14
D: NA
size: few

CDR3: CAGSLGSRTNSNQPQHF
DNA: TGTGCCGGCAGCTTGGGTTCCCGGACGAACAGCAATCAGCCCCAGCATTTT
V: TRBV13
J: TRBJ1-5
length: 17
D: NA
size: NA

CDR3: CASTPRSRYNEQFF
DNA: TGTGCCAGCACCCCCAGGAGCCGATACAATGAGCAGTTCTTC
V: TRBV9
J: TRBJ2-1
length: 14
D: NA
size: many

CDR3: CASSYVGQGACNEQFF
DNA: TGTGCCAGCAGTTACGTGGGACAGGGGGCCTGCAATGAGCAGTTCTTC
V: TRBV6-9
J: TRBJ2-1
length: 16
D: TRBD1
size: NA

CDR3: CASSQADRLNTEAFF
DNA: TGTGCCAGCAGCCAAGCCGACAGGTTGAACACTGAAGCTTTCTTT
V: TRBV3-1
J: TRBJ1-1
length: 15
D: NA
size: many

CDR3: CASSFGRLNEQYF
DNA: TGTGCCAGCAGTTTCGGGAGATTGAACGAGCAGTACTTC
V: TRBV27
J: TRBJ2-7
length: 13
D: NA
size: many

CDR3: CAISGGRPSGANVLTF
DNA: TGTGCCATCAGTGGGGGACGGCCCTCTGGGGCCAACGTCCTGACTTTC
V: TRBV10-3
J: TRBJ2-6
length: 16
D: NA
size: NA

CDR3: CSAVTRKTYNEQFF
DNA: TGCAGTGCCGTTACACGGAAGACTTACAATGAGCAGTTCTTC
V: TRBV20-1
J: TRBJ2-1
length: 14
D: NA
size: many

CDR3: CASSLGGAGNEQYF
DNA: TGTGCTAGCAGCTTAGGGGGGGCAGGGAACGAGCAGTACTTC
V: TRBV7-7
J: TRBJ2-7
length: 14
D: NA
size: many

CDR3: CASSSLQGASQPQHF
DNA: TGTGCCAGCAGTTCCCTACAGGGGGCGAGTCAGCCCCAGCATTTT
V: TRBV27
J: TRBJ1-5
length: 15
D: TRBD1
size: NA

CDR3: CASSLKGGETQYF
DNA: TGTGCCAGCAGTTTAAAAGGGGGGGAGACCCAGTACTTC
V: TRBV12-3/TRBV12-4
J: TRBJ2-5
length: 13
D: NA
size: many

CDR3: CASSEGLAGVGQYF
DNA: TGTGCCAGCAGCGAGGGACTAGCGGGAGTTGGGCAGTACTTC
V: TRBV6-1
J: TRBJ2-7
length: 14
D: TRBD2
size: NA

CDR3: CASTPGLAGGFPNEQFF
DNA: TGTGCCAGCACACCTGGACTAGCGGGAGGGTTTCCCAATGAGCAGTTCTTC
V: TRBV27
J: TRBJ2-1
length: 17
D: TRBD2
size: once

CDR3: CASSQGLEVYEQYF
DNA: TGTGCCAGCAGCCAAGGACTTGAAGTCTACGAGCAGTACTTC
V: TRBV3-1
J: TRBJ2-7
length: 14
D: NA
size: many

CDR3: CASSRALNQPQHF
DNA: TGTGCCAGTAGTCGGGCCCTAAATCAGCCCCAGCATTTT
V: TRBV19
J: TRBJ1-5
length: 13
D: NA
size: many

CDR3: CASSIPGVHEQYF
DNA: TGTGCCAGTAGTATTCCAGGGGTCCACGAGCAGTACTTC
V: TRBV19
J: TRBJ2-7
length: 13
D: NA
size: NA

CDR3: CASSLSFQSLWDDGYTF
DNA: TGTGCCAGCAGCTTATCTTTTCAAAGTTTGTGGGATGATGGCTACACCTTC
V: TRBV7-3
J: TRBJ1-2
length: 17
D: NA
size: few

CDR3: CASSVVSGSEVLEQYF
DNA: TGTGCCAGCAGCGTAGTAAGCGGGAGCGAGGTGTTGGAGCAGTACTTC
V: TRBV9
J: TRBJ2-7
length: 16
D: TRBD2
size: many

CDR3: CASTTDFPRGYTF
DNA: TGTGCCAGCACCACAGACTTCCCAAGGGGCTACACCTTC
V: TRBV6-1
J: TRBJ1-2
length: 13
D: NA
size: many

CDR3: CASSLGASNSYNEQFF
DNA: TGTGCCAGCTCCCTCGGGGCCTCTAACTCCTACAATGAGCAGTTCTTC
V: TRBV19
J: TRBJ2-1
length: 16
D: NA
size: NA

CDR3: CASSLTGGANGYTF
DNA: TGTGCCAGCAGTTTAACAGGGGGCGCAAATGGCTACACCTTC
V: TRBV12-3/TRBV12-4
J: TRBJ1-2
length: 14
D: TRBD1
size: NA

CDR3: CASSRDTGTGDHEQYF
DNA: TGTGCCAGCAGCCGCGATACCGGGACAGGGGACCACGAGCAGTACTTC
V: TRBV6-1
J: TRBJ2-7
length: 16
D: TRBD1
size: NA

CDR3: CSARDAGLNTEAFF
DNA: TGCAGTGCTAGAGACGCGGGTTTGAACACTGAAGCTTTCTTT
V: TRBV20-1
J: TRBJ1-1
length: 14
D: NA
size: many

CDR3: CATSRLLSGLAANEQFF
DNA: TGTGCCACCAGCAGATTACTCTCGGGACTAGCCGCAAATGAGCAGTTCTTC
V: TRBV15
J: TRBJ2-1
length: 17
D: TRBD2
size: many

CDR3: CASSPPGLANEQFF
DNA: TGTGCCAGCAGCCCACCGGGACTAGCAAATGAGCAGTTCTTC
V: TRBV7-6
J: TRBJ2-1
length: 14
D: TRBD2
size: many

CDR3: CASSLVAVEETQYF
DNA: TGTGCCAGCAGCTTGGTTGCCGTTGAAGAGACCCAGTACTTC
V: TRBV5-6
J: TRBJ2-5
length: 14
D: NA
size: NA

CDR3: CASSPTYRGSSTDTQYF
DNA: TGCGCCAGCAGCCCCACCTACAGGGGCTCTAGCACAGATACGCAGTATTTT
V: TRBV5-1
J: TRBJ2-3
length: 17
D: TRBD1
size: NA

CDR3: CASRRQETQYF
DNA: TGTGCCAGCAGGAGACAAGAGACCCAGTACTTC
V: TRBV27
J: TRBJ2-5
length: 11
D: NA
size: many

CDR3: CASSQGTGAFGELFF
DNA: TGCGCCAGCAGCCAAGGGACAGGGGCTTTCGGGGAGCTGTTTTTT
V: TRBV4-3
J: TRBJ2-2
length: 15
D: TRBD1
size: few

CDR3: CASSPSSGLAGGNEQFF
DNA: TGTGCCAGCAGTCCCTCTTCGGGACTAGCGGGGGGGAATGAGCAGTTCTTC
V: TRBV28
J: TRBJ2-1
length: 17
D: TRBD2
size: many

CDR3: CSVGSAGAEQYF
DNA: TGCAGCGTTGGATCGGCAGGGGCCGAGCAGTACTTC
V: TRBV29-1
J: TRBJ2-7
length: 12
D: NA
size: NA